This entry is about one T cell receptor beta chain. This record comes from a study of blood T cell repertoires in COVID-19. Study overall: Samples of COVID-19 (acute and convalescent) were obtained from the United States, Italy and Spain.

As originally analysed: It was from reference gene primer amplification that nucleated cell counts were estimated. Libraries were prepared by immunoSEQ multiplex PCR; TCRdb keeps only in-frame clonotypes and omits some of them. V, J and clone size were drawn from that table, and D and trimming were deduced from the DNA. This sample has approximately 480,000 clones, with roughly nine tenths found just once. Assignments of participants to cohorts depended upon their own reported clinical history. Resolution of symptoms, clearance, or two negative PCRs was present in recovered Cohort 3 donors. The receptor's source is a young woman who had recovered from COVID-19. Specimen: PBMCs or T cells enriched from blood (not recorded which).

The CDR3 loop reads CASSYAGTDNTEAFF. CDR3 sequence (DNA): TGTGCCAGCAGCTATGCCGGGACAGACAACACTGAAGCTTTCTTT. The rearrangement uses TRBV6-9 and TRBJ1-1; 7 nucleotides match TRBD1. Per germline, CDR1 MNHGY and CDR2 SVAAGI. CDR3 length: 15 residues. V trimming: 6 bases; J trimming: 2 bases; junction bases outside the gene matches: 9.